This T cell receptor beta chain is drawn from a study of blood T cell repertoires in COVID-19. About the study: The United States, Italy and Spain were the sources of the acute and convalescent COVID-19 samples.

Per the original data handling: Amplification of reference gene primers provided the estimated nucleated cell counts. TCRdb keeps only in-frame clones here, not all; method: immunoSEQ multiplex PCR. V, J and clone size are those of that table, while D and trimming were read from the DNA. The sample lists around 700,000 clones; approximately 90% were seen once. Germline CDR1 and CDR2: LNHNV and YYDKDF (reference sequence). The CDR3 is made up of 16 amino acids. V dropped 7 bases and J dropped 7; count of bases not matched to a gene: 17. This chain connects TRBV15 to TRBJ2-5; 8 bases line up with TRBD1. Sequencing input: peripheral blood. This TCR came from a woman aged 18-29 years with acute or convalescent COVID-19. CDR3 nucleotide sequence: TGTGCCACCATCGCAGCCCCCCGCGGCGGGACAGGGACCCAGTACTTC. Its translation: CATIAAPRGGTGTQYF.